This T cell receptor beta chain appears in the sequencing data of a study of chemoradiotherapy in HPV16-positive cancers. Produced via immunoSEQ multiplex PCR; TCRdb's table is partial and in-frame only. The table records 25,000 to 35,000 clones, more than 80% of them present only once. For this clone: Its specificity is unknown.

Germline V lookup: CDR1 SQVTM, CDR2 ANQGSEA. This CDR3 has 12 residues. The V end was cut by 5 bases, the J end by 7 bases, with 11 bases between. General study results and limits: In HPV16-positive patients, HPV-responsive T-cell expansion tracked better recurrence-free survival.

The sequencing used blood, collected from a patient who underwent chemoradiotherapy. This sequence joins TRBV29-1 and TRBJ2-2, with D perhaps matching TRBD2 (5 bases). This receptor was identified in a human donor with HPV-associated anogenital cancer. In DNA, the CDR3 is TGCAGCGTTCACGGGGTCGGCGGGGAGCTGTTTTTT. Translated: CSVHGVGGELFF.